These T cell receptor beta chains were read from a single sample in a study of cytomegalovirus exposure and HLA in healthy donors. Only in-frame clones appear in the TCRdb table, and some are missing; sequencing was by immunoSEQ multiplex PCR. The table shows some 120,000 clones, with roughly 78% occurring only once. The sequencing input was PBMCs. These receptors originate from a man aged 35-49 years in good health and CMV-seronegative. Each CDR3 is given with its conserved first and last residue. A D gene is named only where the DNA matches it firmly. Rows give clone size only sometimes, using once, few, many, or a class for an expanded clone.

NA,few,13,TRBJ1-1,TRBV6-1,CASSPTGETEAFF,TGTGCCAGCAGCCCGACAGGCGAAACTGAAGCTTTCTTT
NA,few,11,TRBJ2-5,TRBV2,CASRAGETQYF,TGTGCCAGCAGGGCGGGAGAGACCCAGTACTTC
NA,NA,15,TRBJ2-3,TRBV7-9,CASSLEGSNTDTQYF,TGTGCCAGCAGCTTAGAGGGGTCGAACACAGATACGCAGTATTTT
TRBD2,few,15,TRBJ2-3,TRBV9,CASSSTSGGADTQYF,TGTGCCAGCAGCTCCACTAGCGGGGGGGCAGATACGCAGTATTTT
NA,NA,15,TRBJ1-1,TRBV5-4,CASSPPPGPEGGAFF,TGTGCCAGCAGCCCGCCGCCGGGCCCCGAGGGAGGAGCTTTCTTT
NA,NA,16,TRBJ1-1,TRBV5-4,CASSLGLGQTTGEAFF,TGTGCCAGCAGCTTGGGTTTAGGGCAGACAACAGGTGAAGCTTTCTTT
NA,NA,13,TRBJ2-7,TRBV19,CASSLSTEYEQYF,TGTGCCAGTAGTCTATCAACAGAATACGAGCAGTACTTC
NA,NA,14,TRBJ2-1,TRBV7-9,CASSLVELIDEQFF,TGTGCCAGCAGCTTAGTTGAGTTAATTGATGAGCAGTTCTTC
TRBD2,NA,16,TRBJ2-5,TRBV5-1,CASEPGLAGAGETQYF,TGCGCCAGCGAACCGGGACTAGCGGGAGCGGGAGAGACCCAGTACTTC
TRBD1,NA,15,TRBJ2-1,TRBV6-1,CASRLQGSWNNEQFF,TGTGCCAGCAGATTACAGGGGAGTTGGAACAATGAGCAGTTCTTC
TRBD2,NA,16,TRBJ2-3,TRBV5-1,CASSLWSGGSTDTQYF,TGCGCCAGCAGCTTGTGGAGCGGGGGATCCACAGATACGCAGTATTTT
NA,few,10,TRBJ1-2,TRBV6-5,CASSWGGYTF,TGTGCCAGCAGTTGGGGCGGCTACACCTTC
NA,few,12,TRBJ2-7,TRBV25-1,CASSEYTGEQYF,TGTGCCAGCAGTGAATATACCGGCGAGCAGTACTTC
NA,NA,14,TRBJ1-4,TRBV28,CASLQGGEEEKLFF,TGTGCCAGCCTACAGGGAGGGGAGGAGGAAAAACTGTTTTTT
TRBD1,NA,14,TRBJ1-2,TRBV6-1,CASNPGQAHYGYTF,TGTGCCAGCAACCCGGGACAGGCGCACTATGGCTACACCTTC
TRBD1,NA,13,TRBJ2-7,TRBV5-1,CASSSPGTGEQYF,TGCGCCAGCAGCAGCCCAGGGACAGGCGAGCAGTACTTC
NA,NA,14,TRBJ1-1,TRBV18,CASSKDRRNTEAFF,TGTGCCAGCTCAAAGGACAGAAGAAACACTGAAGCTTTCTTT
NA,few,14,TRBJ1-2,TRBV5-4,CASSMTANNYGYTF,TGTGCCAGCAGCATGACAGCGAACAACTATGGCTACACCTTC
TRBD1,NA,14,TRBJ1-4,TRBV2,CASKIPGTAEKLFF,TGTGCCAGCAAGATTCCCGGGACAGCCGAAAAACTGTTTTTT
NA,few,15,TRBJ2-7,TRBV5-1,CASSVSQGSVGEQYF,TGCGCCAGCAGCGTTTCTCAGGGGTCGGTCGGCGAGCAGTACTTC
TRBD2,NA,14,TRBJ2-5,TRBV28,CASSLALAGETQYF,TGTGCCAGCAGTTTAGCGCTAGCGGGAGAGACCCAGTACTTC
TRBD1,once,12,TRBJ1-2,TRBV29-1,CSVGTGPGGYTF,TGCAGCGTCGGGACAGGGCCAGGCGGCTACACCTTC
NA,once,14,TRBJ1-2,TRBV19,CASSTGRRLSGYTF,TGTGCCAGTAGCACAGGGCGAAGGTTATCTGGCTACACCTTC
TRBD1,NA,12,TRBJ1-2,TRBV29-1,CSVGQGLYGYTF,TGCAGCGTGGGACAGGGACTTTATGGCTACACCTTC
NA,NA,13,TRBJ2-5,TRBV5-1,CASSLEREETQYF,TGCGCCAGCAGCTTGGAGAGGGAAGAGACCCAGTACTTC
TRBD2,NA,16,TRBJ2-2,TRBV2,CASSEEGLANTGELFF,TGTGCCAGCAGTGAAGAGGGACTAGCGAACACCGGGGAGCTGTTTTTT
TRBD2,NA,14,TRBJ2-1,TRBV7-7,CASSLAGGDNEQFF,TGTGCCAGCAGCTTAGCGGGAGGGGATAATGAGCAGTTCTTC
TRBD1,NA,14,TRBJ1-4,TRBV28,CASISGQGSEKLFF,TGTGCCAGCATAAGTGGACAGGGCAGTGAAAAACTGTTTTTT
TRBD2,NA,13,TRBJ2-1,TRBV29-1,CSVSGLAPRGQFF,TGCAGCGTGTCGGGACTAGCGCCTCGTGGGCAGTTCTTC
TRBD1,NA,16,TRBJ2-3,TRBV5-1,CASSRTQGQSTDTQYF,TGCGCCAGCAGCCGCACACAGGGGCAGAGCACAGATACGCAGTATTTT
NA,once,15,TRBJ2-3,TRBV9,CASSVEGSRRDTQYF,TGTGCCAGCAGCGTAGAGGGGTCTCGTCGGGATACGCAGTATTTT
NA,NA,16,TRBJ1-1,TRBV19,CASGPRRGVGDTEAFF,TGTGCCAGTGGCCCCCGGCGGGGCGTGGGGGACACTGAAGCTTTCTTT
TRBD2,NA,15,TRBJ2-7,TRBV11-2,CASSSGLAGIYEQYF,TGTGCCAGCAGCTCGGGACTAGCGGGGATCTACGAGCAGTACTTC
TRBD1,NA,15,TRBJ2-7,TRBV7-9,CASSLRRDSSYEQYF,TGTGCCAGCAGCTTACGACGGGACAGCTCCTACGAGCAGTACTTC
TRBD1,few,14,TRBJ1-6,TRBV18,CASSGQGGDSPLHF,TGTGCCAGCTCAGGACAGGGTGGTGATTCACCCCTCCACTTT
NA,NA,14,TRBJ1-2,TRBV6-4,CASPRVETNYGYTF,TGTGCCAGCCCCCGGGTAGAAACTAACTATGGCTACACCTTC
NA,few,13,TRBJ2-2,TRBV12-5,CASGLVGTGELFF,TGTGCTAGTGGTTTGGTCGGCACCGGGGAGCTGTTTTTT
NA,NA,15,TRBJ1-5,TRBV15,CATSRDGRDNQPQHF,TGTGCCACCAGCAGAGACGGACGGGACAATCAGCCCCAGCATTTT
NA,NA,13,TRBJ2-3,TRBV30,CAWTLGGTDTQYF,TGTGCCTGGACGCTGGGAGGAACAGATACGCAGTATTTT
NA,NA,15,TRBJ2-7,TRBV10-3,CAISDQGGVSYEQYF,TGTGCCATCAGTGACCAGGGGGGAGTCTCCTACGAGCAGTACTTC
NA,NA,15,TRBJ2-7,TRBV6-6,CASSGTRDTSYEQYF,TGTGCCAGCAGTGGAACCCGGGACACCTCCTACGAGCAGTACTTC
NA,NA,15,TRBJ2-2,TRBV5-1,CASSWETENTGELFF,TGCGCCAGCAGCTGGGAGACCGAGAACACCGGGGAGCTGTTTTTT